This T cell receptor (beta chain) appears in the sequencing data of a study of cytomegalovirus exposure and HLA in healthy donors. Overall study context: The approximately 120 validation repertoires, a later analysis reported, used the same platform as the approximately 670 first-cohort repertoires.

This clone appeared a single time. What it recognizes is unknown. Findings and limits, study-wide: Subsequent analysis revealed that first-cohort TCR clusters tended to co-occur in the approximately 120 validation repertoires. There were some public TCRs occurring in many donors, but most TCR sequences were rare. A few of the chains that were CMV-associated were confirmed in vitro to be specific for CMV antigens.

Repertoires were generated with immunoSEQ multiplex PCR, while TCRdb's copy carries only in-frame clones and drops some. The data show over 200,000 clones, approximately 83% seen once. CDR1 is SGHAT, CDR2 FQNNGV, per germline. V was cut by 3 bases and J by 2 bases, with 8 bases left in between. This CDR3 has 14 amino acids. The gene calls are TRBV11-2 and TRBJ2-1, with a weak D call TRBD2 (6 bases). The specimen sequenced was PBMCs. The sequence was obtained from a woman aged 25 to 39 in good health and CMV-seropositive. CDR3 loop: CASSFGSTYNEQFF. The CDR3 DNA is TGTGCCAGCAGCTTCGGGAGCACCTACAATGAGCAGTTCTTC.